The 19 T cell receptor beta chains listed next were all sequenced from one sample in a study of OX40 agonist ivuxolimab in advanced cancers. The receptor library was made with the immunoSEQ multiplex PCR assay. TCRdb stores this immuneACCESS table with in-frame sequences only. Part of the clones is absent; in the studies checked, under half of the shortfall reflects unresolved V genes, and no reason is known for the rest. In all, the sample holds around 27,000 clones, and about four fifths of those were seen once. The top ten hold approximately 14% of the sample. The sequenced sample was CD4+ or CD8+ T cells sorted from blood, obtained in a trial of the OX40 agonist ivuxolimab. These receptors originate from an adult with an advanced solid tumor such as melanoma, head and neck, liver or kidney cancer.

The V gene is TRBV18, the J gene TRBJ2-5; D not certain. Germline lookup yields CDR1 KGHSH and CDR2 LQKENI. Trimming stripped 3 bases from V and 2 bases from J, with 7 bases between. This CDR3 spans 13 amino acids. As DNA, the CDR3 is TGTGCCAGCTCACCCGGACCTCAAGAGACCCAGTACTTC. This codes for CASSPGPQETQYF.

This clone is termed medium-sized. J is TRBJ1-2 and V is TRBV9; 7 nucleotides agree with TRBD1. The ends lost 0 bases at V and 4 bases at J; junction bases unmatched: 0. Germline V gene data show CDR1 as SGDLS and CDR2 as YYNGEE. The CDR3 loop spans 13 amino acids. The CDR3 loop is CASSVGDSYGYTF. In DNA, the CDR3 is TGTGCCAGCAGCGTAGGGGACAGCTATGGCTACACCTTC. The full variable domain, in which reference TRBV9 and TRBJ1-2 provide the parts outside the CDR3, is DSGVTQTPKHLITATGQRVTLRCSPRSGDLSVYWYQQSLDQGLQFLIQYYNGEERAKGNILERFSAQQFPDLHSELNLSSLELGDSALYFCASSVGDSYGYTFGSGTRLTVV.

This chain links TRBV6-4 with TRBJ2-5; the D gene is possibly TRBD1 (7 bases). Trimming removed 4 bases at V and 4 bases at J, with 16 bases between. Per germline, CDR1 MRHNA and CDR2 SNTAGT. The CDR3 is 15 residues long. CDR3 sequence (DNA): TGTGCCAGCAGTGCCCCCAGGGGGGTGGGAGAGACCCAGTACTTC. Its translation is CASSAPRGVGETQYF.

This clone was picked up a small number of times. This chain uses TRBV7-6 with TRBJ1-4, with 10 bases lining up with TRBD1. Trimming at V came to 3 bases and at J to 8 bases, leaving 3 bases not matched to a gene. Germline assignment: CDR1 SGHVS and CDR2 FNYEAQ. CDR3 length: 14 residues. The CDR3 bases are TGTGCCAGCAGCTTCGGGACAGGGGTCGAAAAACTGTTTTTT. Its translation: CASSFGTGVEKLFF.

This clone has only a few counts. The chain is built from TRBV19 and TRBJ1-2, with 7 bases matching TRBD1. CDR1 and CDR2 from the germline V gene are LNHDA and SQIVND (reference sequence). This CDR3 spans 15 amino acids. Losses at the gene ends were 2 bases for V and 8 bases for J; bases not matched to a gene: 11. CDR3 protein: CASSIKGARGLGYTF. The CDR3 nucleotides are TGTGCCAGTAGTATAAAGGGGGCTCGAGGGTTGGGCTACACCTTC.

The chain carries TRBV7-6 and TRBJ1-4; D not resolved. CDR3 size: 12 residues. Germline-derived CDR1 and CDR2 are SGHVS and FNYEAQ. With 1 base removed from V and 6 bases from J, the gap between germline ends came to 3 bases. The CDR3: CASSLGDEKLFF. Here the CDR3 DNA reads TGTGCCAGCAGCTTAGGTGATGAAAAACTGTTTTTT. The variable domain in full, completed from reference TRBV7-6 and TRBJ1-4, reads GAGVSQSPRYKVTKRGQDVALRCDPISGHVSLYWYRQALGQGPEFLTYFNYEAQQDKSGLPNDRFSAERPEGSISTLTIQRTEQRDSAMYRCASSLGDEKLFFGSGTQLSVL.

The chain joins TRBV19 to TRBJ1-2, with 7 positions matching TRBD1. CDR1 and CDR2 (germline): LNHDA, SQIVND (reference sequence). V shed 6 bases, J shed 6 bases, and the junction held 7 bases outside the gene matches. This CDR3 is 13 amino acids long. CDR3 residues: CASSPGGRNGYTF. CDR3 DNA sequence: TGTGCCAGTAGCCCAGGGGGTCGGAATGGCTACACCTTC.

CDR3 bases: TGTGCCAGCAGCTCCAACAGGGGCCCCTACGAGCAGTACTTC. Translated: CASSSNRGPYEQYF. V and J are TRBV5-4 and TRBJ2-7, with TRBD1 matching 7 bases. The CDR3 has 14 amino acids. The ends lost 3 bases at V and 2 bases at J; junction bases unmatched: 5. Per germline, CDR1 SGHNT and CDR2 YYREEE (reference sequence).

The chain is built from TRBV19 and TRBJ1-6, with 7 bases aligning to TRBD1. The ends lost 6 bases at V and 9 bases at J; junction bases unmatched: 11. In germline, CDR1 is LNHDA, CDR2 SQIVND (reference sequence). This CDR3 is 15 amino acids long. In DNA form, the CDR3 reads TGTGCCAGTAGCCTAACCGGGACAGAGGGTTCACCCCTCCACTTT. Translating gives CASSLTGTEGSPLHF.

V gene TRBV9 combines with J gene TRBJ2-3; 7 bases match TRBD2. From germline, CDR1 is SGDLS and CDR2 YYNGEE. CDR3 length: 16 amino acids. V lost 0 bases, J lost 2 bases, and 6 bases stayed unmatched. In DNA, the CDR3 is TGTGCCAGCAGCGTAGCTGGGGGGGGGTACACAGATACGCAGTATTTT. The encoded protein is CASSVAGGGYTDTQYF.

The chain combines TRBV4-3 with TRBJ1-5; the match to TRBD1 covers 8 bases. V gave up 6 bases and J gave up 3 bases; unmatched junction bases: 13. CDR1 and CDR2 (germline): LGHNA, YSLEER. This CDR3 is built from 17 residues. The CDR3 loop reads CASSLKNRGGLNQPQHF. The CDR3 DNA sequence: TGCGCCAGCAGTCTGAAAAACAGGGGGGGGCTCAATCAGCCCCAGCATTTT.

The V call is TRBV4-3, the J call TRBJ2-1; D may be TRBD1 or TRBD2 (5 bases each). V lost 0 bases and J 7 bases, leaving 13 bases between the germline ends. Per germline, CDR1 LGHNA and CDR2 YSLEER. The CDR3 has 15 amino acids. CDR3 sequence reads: CASSQEEGSANEQFF. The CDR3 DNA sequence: TGCGCCAGCAGCCAAGAAGAGGGGTCGGCAAATGAGCAGTTCTTC.

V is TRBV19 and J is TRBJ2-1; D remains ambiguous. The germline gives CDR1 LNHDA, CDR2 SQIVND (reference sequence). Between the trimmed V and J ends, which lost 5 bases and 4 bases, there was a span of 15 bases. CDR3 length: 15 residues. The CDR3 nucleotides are TGTGCCAGTAGTCTCCCCGAAGAGCAGTACAATGAGCAGTTCTTC. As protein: CASSLPEEQYNEQFF.

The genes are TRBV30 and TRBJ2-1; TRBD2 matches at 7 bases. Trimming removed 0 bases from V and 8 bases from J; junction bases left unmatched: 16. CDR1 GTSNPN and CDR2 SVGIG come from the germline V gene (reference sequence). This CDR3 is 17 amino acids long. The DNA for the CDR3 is TGTGCCTGGAGTGTAAGGAGCCGGGACTACTCTAGGGATGAGCAGTTCTTC. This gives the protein CAWSVRSRDYSRDEQFF.

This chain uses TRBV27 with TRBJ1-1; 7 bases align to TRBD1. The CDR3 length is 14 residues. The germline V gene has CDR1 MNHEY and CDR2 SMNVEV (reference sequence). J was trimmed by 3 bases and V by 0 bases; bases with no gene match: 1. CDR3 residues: CASSLSQGDTEAFF. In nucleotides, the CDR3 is TGTGCCAGCAGTTTATCCCAGGGGGACACTGAAGCTTTCTTT.

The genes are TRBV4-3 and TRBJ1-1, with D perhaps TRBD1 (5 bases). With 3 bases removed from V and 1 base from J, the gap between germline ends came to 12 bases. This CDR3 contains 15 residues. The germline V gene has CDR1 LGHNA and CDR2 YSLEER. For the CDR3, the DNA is TGCGCCAGCAGCCACTTCGTGGGACCGAACACTGAAGCTTTCTTT. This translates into CASSHFVGPNTEAFF.

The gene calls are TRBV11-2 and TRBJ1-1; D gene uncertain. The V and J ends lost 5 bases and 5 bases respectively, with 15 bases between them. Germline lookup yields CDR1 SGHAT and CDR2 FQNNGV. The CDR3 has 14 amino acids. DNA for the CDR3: TGTGCCAGCAGCCTTGGCCCCAAGATAACTGAAGCTTTCTTT. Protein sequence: CASSLGPKITEAFF.

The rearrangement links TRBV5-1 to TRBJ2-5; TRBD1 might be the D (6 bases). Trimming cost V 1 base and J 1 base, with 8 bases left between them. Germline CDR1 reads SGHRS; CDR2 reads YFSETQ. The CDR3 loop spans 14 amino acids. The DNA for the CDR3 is TGCGCCAGCAGCTTGCAGGGGCTCCAAGAGACCCAGTACTTC. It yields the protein CASSLQGLQETQYF. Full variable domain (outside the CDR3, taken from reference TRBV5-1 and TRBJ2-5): KAGVTQTPRYLIKTRGQQVTLSCSPISGHRSVSWYQQTPGQGLQFLFEYFSETQRNKGNFPGRFSGRQFSNSRSEMNVSTLELGDSALYLCASSLQGLQETQYFGPGTRLLVL.

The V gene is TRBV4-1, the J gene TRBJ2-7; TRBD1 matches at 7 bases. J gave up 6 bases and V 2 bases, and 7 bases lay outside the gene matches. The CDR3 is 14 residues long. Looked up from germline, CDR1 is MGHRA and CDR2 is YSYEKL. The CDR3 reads CASSQTDRVSEQYF. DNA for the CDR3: TGCGCCAGCAGCCAAACCGACAGGGTCTCCGAGCAGTACTTC.